The 16 T cell receptor beta chains below were found in one sample sequenced in a study of a mutant IDH1 vaccine in newly diagnosed glioma. These receptors have no identified antigens. The sample's time point: week 47, end of study. What each vaccine dose contained was 300 ug of mutant IDH1 20-mer peptide, accompanied by topical imiquimod. The repertoire was sequenced with immunoSEQ multiplex PCR; TCRdb's copy has only in-frame clones and lacks some. The table has approximately 100,000 clones, roughly 89% seen once. Sequencing used PBMCs, obtained from a glioma patient whose treatment included an IDH1 peptide vaccine. The receptors originated from a woman in her forties or fifties with glioma.

The chain carries TRBV2 and TRBJ2-2, with D possibly being TRBD2 (5 bases). The CDR3 runs 14 residues. The germline V gene has CDR1 SNHLY and CDR2 FYNNEI. Trimming cost V 4 bases and J 4 bases, with 10 bases left between them. The CDR3 loop reads CASSVVGVTGELFF. Written as DNA, the CDR3 is TGTGCCAGCAGTGTGGTCGGGGTCACCGGGGAGCTGTTTTTT.

V and J are TRBV5-4 and TRBJ2-3, with unresolved D. Looked up from germline, CDR1 is SGHNT and CDR2 is YYREEE (reference sequence). The CDR3 covers 13 residues. V was clipped by 4 bases and J by 2 bases, with 8 bases between them. CDR3 region: CASSISPTDTQYF. As DNA, the CDR3 is TGTGCCAGCAGCATTAGCCCCACAGATACGCAGTATTTT.

The chain uses TRBV28 and TRBJ2-7; possibly TRBD2 for D (7 bases). This CDR3 spans 16 amino acids. CDR1 is MDHEN and CDR2 is SYDVKM in the germline V gene. With 4 bases removed from V and 1 base from J, the gap between germline ends came to 17 bases. DNA of the CDR3: TGTGCCAGCAGTTCCTTGGGGGGAGGGGGTTCCTACGAGCAGTACTTC. Translating gives CASSSLGGGGSYEQYF. The whole variable domain, remainder taken from reference TRBV28 and TRBJ2-7, is DVKVTQSSRYLVKRTGEKVFLECVQDMDHENMFWYRQDPGLGLRLIYFSYDVKMKEKGDIPEGYSVSREKKERFSLILESASTNQTSMYLCASSSLGGGGSYEQYFGPGTRLTVT.

V usage is TRBV5-4 and J usage is TRBJ1-2; possible D gene TRBD1, 6 bases. This CDR3 region has 13 residues. V lost 4 bases and J 2 bases, leaving 9 bases between the germline ends. Germline V gives CDR1 SGHNT, CDR2 YYREEE (reference sequence). This CDR3 is CASSPDRNYGYTF. The CDR3 nucleotides are TGTGCCAGCAGCCCGGACAGAAACTATGGCTACACCTTC.

This clone was picked up a small number of times. This chain links TRBV19 with TRBJ1-6; no clear D. CDR1 LNHDA and CDR2 SQIVND come from the germline V gene (reference sequence). Trimming removed 7 bases from V and 0 bases from J, with 10 bases in between. This CDR3 has 15 residues. DNA for the CDR3: TGTGCCAGTAAGACTTTTAGCTCCTATAATTCACCCCTCCACTTT. This translates into CASKTFSSYNSPLHF.

This sequence joins TRBV6-5 and TRBJ1-1; 8 nucleotides align to TRBD1. V dropped 0 bases and J dropped 3; count of bases not matched to a gene: 6. Germline V CDR1 and CDR2: MNHEY, SVGAGI. This CDR3 comprises 16 residues. As DNA, the CDR3 is TGTGCCAGCAGTTACTCTACATCAGGGGGCGACACTGAAGCTTTCTTT. Residues: CASSYSTSGGDTEAFF.

This chain joins TRBV29-1 and TRBJ2-3; 8 nucleotides match TRBD2. V lost 4 bases and J lost 6; bases outside the gene matches: 3. Germline assignment: CDR1 SQVTM and CDR2 ANQGSEA. The CDR3 spans 12 residues. The CDR3 DNA sequence: TGCAGCGTTGGCGGGGGGCGGGATACGCAGTATTTT. This gives the protein CSVGGGRDTQYF.

The rearrangement joins TRBV10-1 to TRBJ2-2; D is unclear. The length of the CDR3 is 14 residues. The germline V and J ends were trimmed by 3 bases and 4 bases, with 9 bases remaining between them. The germline CDR1 and CDR2 sequences are WNHNN and SYGVQD (reference sequence). The DNA for the CDR3 is TGCGCCAGCAGTGATCAGGCCGGCACCGGGGAGCTGTTTTTT. Translation: CASSDQAGTGELFF.

The CDR3 sequence is CASSEGQGFTNEKLFF. CDR3 DNA: TGTGCCAGCAGTGAGGGCCAGGGGTTTACTAATGAAAAACTGTTTTTT. The chain is built from TRBV25-1 and TRBJ1-4, with D tentatively TRBD1 (6 bases). The V end was cut by 3 bases, the J end by 2 bases, with 13 bases between. Germline values: CDR1 MGHDK, CDR2 SYGVNS. The CDR3 totals 16 residues.

Here the CDR3 reads CASSSGRGNYEQYF. The CDR3 nucleotides are TGTGCCAGCTCCTCTGGCAGGGGGAATTACGAGCAGTACTTC. V usage is TRBV18 and J usage is TRBJ2-7, with TRBD1 identical over 7 bases. This CDR3 region has 14 residues. The V and J ends lost 6 bases and 4 bases, in that order; junction bases with no gene match: 9. Germline CDR1 KGHSH, CDR2 LQKENI.

Only one count was recorded for this clone. CDR3 residues: CSVEFGGIWSNTGELFF. For the CDR3, the DNA is TGCAGCGTTGAATTTGGAGGGATCTGGTCGAACACCGGGGAGCTGTTTTTT. The chain has TRBV29-1 and TRBJ2-2, with D possibly matching TRBD2 (6 bases). CDR3 length: 17 residues. Germline V lookup: CDR1 SQVTM, CDR2 ANQGSEA. Trimming cost V 2 bases and J 0 bases, with 16 bases left between them.

The chain joins TRBV21-1 to TRBJ2-5; TRBD2 is the table's D call, not checked against the DNA. TRBV21-1 is tagged as a pseudogene. CDR3 length: 19 residues. This CDR3 reads CASSKWSCGLAGGRETQYF. Here the CDR3 DNA reads TGTGCCAGCAGCAAATGGAGTTGCGGACTAGCGGGAGGTAGAGAGACCCAGTACTTC.

Remarks on this clone: The junction departs from the called germline gene at one end, perhaps through a read error. The V call is TRBV5-1, the J call TRBJ2-1, with TRBD2 matching over 8 bases. Germline CDR1 and CDR2: SGHRS and YFSETQ. The CDR3 spans 14 residues. The CDR3 is CASSLESGRPGVIF. For the CDR3, the DNA is TGCGCCAGCAGCTTGGAAAGCGGGAGACCCGGGGTTATCTTC. Together with reference TRBV5-1 and TRBJ2-1, the CDR3 gives the full variable domain: KAGVTQTPRYLIKTRGQQVTLSCSPISGHRSVSWYQQTPGQGLQFLFEYFSETQRNKGNFPGRFSGRQFSNSRSEMNVSTLELGDSALYLCASSLESGRPGVIFGPGTRLTVL.

This chain connects TRBV7-2 to TRBJ2-3; D not certain. CDR1 SGHTA and CDR2 FQGNSA come from the germline V gene. The length of the CDR3 is 12 residues. V gave up 5 bases and J gave up 0 bases, with 3 bases separating them. CDR3 DNA: TGTGCCAGCAGCCTCAGCACAGATACGCAGTATTTT. This encodes CASSLSTDTQYF.

The chain joins TRBV5-1 to TRBJ2-5; 7 nucleotides align to TRBD2. This CDR3 region has 12 residues. Germline CDR1 is SGHRS and CDR2 is YFSETQ. V was clipped by 4 bases and J by 4 bases; unmatched bases: 1. The CDR3: CASSREGETQYF. The CDR3, as DNA: TGCGCCAGCAGCAGGGAGGGAGAGACCCAGTACTTC.

The chain has TRBV20-1 and TRBJ1-3; D remains unclear. CDR1 is DFQATT, CDR2 SNEGSKA, per germline (reference sequence). V was trimmed by 3 bases and J by 3 bases, leaving 3 bases between them. The length of the CDR3 is 11 residues. The CDR3 reads CSASYGNTIYF. The CDR3 DNA reads TGCAGTGCTAGTTATGGAAACACCATATATTTT.